This TCR beta chain was retrieved from a study of blood T cells in healthy people across ages. The V gene end was trimmed by 5 bases and the J gene end by 2 bases; junction bases not matched to a gene: 6. This CDR3 spans 15 amino acids. Germline CDR1 and CDR2: MNHEY and SMNVEV (reference sequence). Primed by a sample-barcoded 5' primer and a J-beta primer mix, a second PCR proceeded for 7 to 11 cycles. TCRdb reprocessed the 5' RACE reads with MiXCR, giving one entry per CDR3 protein. The data contain about 1 million distinct CDR3 sequences, over 35% of them singletons. The receptor comes from a woman aged 60-75 years in good health. The sequenced sample was blood. The chain has TRBV27 and TRBJ2-7; 10 nucleotides align to TRBD2. CDR3 DNA sequence: TGTGCCAGCAGTCCCTCAGCGGGAGGGACCTACGAGCAGTACTTC. It translates to CASSPSAGGTYEQYF.